These 9 T cell receptor beta chains were sequenced from one sample in a study of T cell clonality in common variable immunodeficiency. Clones were read by immunoSEQ multiplex PCR, and TCRdb kept only the in-frame ones, dropping some. This sample carries approximately 28,000 clones, none of them present only once. These receptors' targets are unknown. Study outcomes and limitations: In common variable immunodeficiency, TCR beta chains reportedly carried fewer deletions and N-nucleotide insertions.

Sequenced input: peripheral blood mononuclear cells. The receptor set was obtained from a human donor with common variable immunodeficiency.

This clone showed up many times. The CDR3 extends 3 residues past the end of the read, so its final part is completed from the germline J gene. The chain links TRBV5-6 to TRBJ2-7; TRBD1 aligns across 7 bases. Per the germline V gene, CDR1 is SGHDT and CDR2 is YYEEEE. Trimming cost V 4 bases and J 3 bases; bases outside gene matches: 10. The CDR3 is 15 amino acids. CDR3: CASSRGQVLSYEQYF. The covered CDR3 bases are TGTGCCAGCAGCCGAGGACAGGTTCTAAGCTACGAG.

This clone was seen repeatedly, ten times or more. The read ends 3 residues before the CDR3 terminus; that terminus is restored from the germline J gene. The chain carries TRBV18 and TRBJ2-5; D might be TRBD1 (5 bases). CDR1 and CDR2 from the germline V gene are KGHSH and LQKENI. Trimming stripped 5 bases from V and 2 bases from J, with 9 bases between. The CDR3 is 13 residues long. The CDR3 protein is CASSTGLQETQYF. The CDR3 bases that were read are TGTGCCAGCTCAACAGGATTACAAGAGACC.

This clone appeared many times. The read finishes 3 residues shy of the CDR3 end, and the germline J gene is used to complete it. The rearrangement uses TRBV30 and TRBJ1-3, with D possibly matching TRBD1 (5 bases). CDR3 length: 15 residues. With 4 bases removed from V and 0 bases from J, the gap between germline ends came to 13 bases. CDR1 is GTSNPN, CDR2 SVGIG, per germline (reference sequence). The sequenced part of the CDR3 DNA is TGTGCCTGGACGTGGGGGGAAACCTCTGGAAACACC. Protein product: CAWTWGETSGNT. The entire CDR3 sequence reads CAWTWGETSGNTIYF.

In the case of this clone: The DNA ends 3 residues before the CDR3 does, and the rest of the CDR3 is filled in from the germline J gene. V gene TRBV2 combines with J gene TRBJ2-7; TRBD2 is a possible D gene (5 bases). Germline lookup yields CDR1 SNHLY and CDR2 FYNNEI. The V and J ends lost 6 bases and 5 bases respectively, with 17 bases between them. This CDR3 has 14 residues. This chain's CDR3 is CASRETLGRDEQYF. The sequenced CDR3 bases are TGTGCCAGCAGGGAGACACTAGGGCGCGACGAG.

In its sample, this clone was seen many times. The read terminates 3 residues ahead of where the CDR3 ends, so the germline J gene completes it. The chain employs TRBV7-2 and TRBJ2-1, with 7 nucleotides matching TRBD2. V lost 3 bases to trimming and J lost 4 bases; unmatched junction nucleotides: 3. The CDR3 has 14 residues. Germline CDR1 and CDR2: SGHTA and FQGNSA. This CDR3 is CASSLAGVYNEQFF. Partial CDR3 DNA: TGTGCCAGCAGCTTGGCGGGGGTTTACAATGAG.

This clone was detected ten times or more. The read ends 3 residues shy of where the CDR3 ends; the end is completed using the germline J gene. V usage is TRBV19 and J usage is TRBJ2-1, with no clear D. Germline V lookup: CDR1 LNHDA, CDR2 SQIVND (reference sequence). The CDR3 extends over 15 amino acids. The ends were cut back, 4 bases at V and 0 bases at J, with 10 bases in the middle. The CDR3 reads CASSTIYSSYNEQFF. The part of the CDR3 DNA that was read is TGTGCCAGTAGTACAATATATAGCTCCTACAATGAG.

In this sample, this clone turned up a few times. The CDR3 is cut off 3 residues early in the read; its end comes from the germline J gene. The sample contains more than one DNA sequence encoding this CDR3. The genes are TRBV6-1 and TRBJ1-4; possible D gene TRBD1, 5 bases. V lost 2 bases to trimming and J lost 7 bases, with 11 bases between them. CDR1 and CDR2 from the germline V gene are MNHNS and SASEGT. This CDR3 region has 14 residues. The CDR3 reads CASSERRGGEKLFF. The sequenced CDR3 bases are TGTGCCAGCAGTGAACGGCGGGGCGGTGAAAAA.

This clone was observed at least ten times. The read ends 3 residues shy of where the CDR3 ends; the end is completed using the germline J gene. The genes are TRBV5-5 and TRBJ1-1; tentatively, D is TRBD1 (5 bases). The V end was cut by 1 base, the J end by 3 bases, with 13 bases between. Germline CDR1 and CDR2: SGHKS and YYEKEE (reference sequence). The CDR3 extends over 15 amino acids. CDR3 in amino acids: CASSLWGEEDTEAFF. CDR3 DNA (partial): TGTGCCAGCAGCTTGTGGGGGGAAGAGGACACTGAA.

Many counts were recorded for this clone. The read terminates 3 residues ahead of where the CDR3 ends, so the germline J gene completes it. The chain combines TRBV5-1 with TRBJ2-7, with 11 nucleotides matching TRBD2. V was clipped by 6 bases and J by 3 bases; unmatched bases: 5. Germline V CDR1 and CDR2: SGHRS, YFSETQ. The CDR3 contains 14 residues. CDR3 bases read: TGCGCCAGCAACTCGGGACTAGCGGACTACGAG. Protein product: CASNSGLADYE. The CDR3 reads in full as CASNSGLADYEQYF.